Following are 12 T cell receptor beta chains from one sample sequenced in a study of blood T cell repertoires in COVID-19. Only in-frame clones appear in the TCRdb table, and some are missing; sequencing was by immunoSEQ multiplex PCR. Found here are roughly 260,000 clones, about 87% of them singletons; the top ten hold about 4.1%. The sequencing input was peripheral blood. The receptor source for this set is a man aged 55 to 70 who had recovered from COVID-19.

The genes are TRBV7-3 and TRBJ2-2, with D possibly matching TRBD2 (7 bases). V was shortened by 2 bases and J by 4 bases, with 14 bases between the two germline ends. Germline V lookup: CDR1 SGHTA, CDR2 FQGTGA. The CDR3 length is 16 residues. CDR3 DNA: TGTGCCAGCAGCTTATACGGGGGGCTACCCACCGGGGAGCTGTTTTTT. This translates into CASSLYGGLPTGELFF.

V is TRBV18 and J is TRBJ1-2; 9 bases match TRBD1. Germline-derived CDR1 and CDR2 are KGHSH and LQKENI. The J segment lost 3 bases and the V segment lost 3 bases, leaving 14 bases of the junction unmatched. The CDR3 runs to 18 residues. This chain's CDR3 is CASSPRRQGVKRDYGYTF. CDR3 coding DNA: TGTGCCAGCTCACCCAGAAGACAGGGGGTAAAACGGGACTATGGCTACACCTTC. The full variable domain, in which reference TRBV18 and TRBJ1-2 provide the parts outside the CDR3, is NAGVMQNPRHLVRRRGQEARLRCSPMKGHSHVYWYRQLPEEGLKFMVYLQKENIIDESGMPKERFSAEFPKEGPSILRIQQVVRGDSAAYFCASSPRRQGVKRDYGYTFGSGTRLTVV.

The V and J genes are TRBV30 and TRBJ2-5; weak D call: TRBD2 (5 bases). The CDR3 has 14 residues. Germline V CDR1 and CDR2: GTSNPN, SVGIG (reference sequence). The V end lost 2 bases, the J end lost 4 bases, and 14 bases lay between the germline ends. The CDR3 DNA is TGTGCCTGGAGTCTCGGACTTGGCGGAGAGACCCAGTACTTC. This codes for CAWSLGLGGETQYF.

This clone was observed once. This chain joins TRBV3-1 (or the pseudogene TRBV3-2) and TRBJ1-2, with 11 bases identical to TRBD1. CDR3 size: 16 residues. The V gene end was trimmed by 2 bases and the J gene end by 4 bases; junction bases not matched to a gene: 6. Germline values: CDR1 LGHDT, CDR2 YNNKEL (reference sequence). The CDR3 loop is CASSQTRTGGPYGYTF. CDR3 in DNA: TGTGCCAGCAGCCAAACCCGGACAGGGGGCCCCTATGGCTACACCTTC.

The J gene is TRBJ1-1, the V gene TRBV15, with a weak D call TRBD1 (5 bases). The V gene lost 4 bases and the J gene lost 6 bases, with 12 bases spanning the gap. There are 13 residues in the CDR3. Germline V gene data show CDR1 as LNHNV and CDR2 as YYDKDF (reference sequence). Written as DNA, the CDR3 is TGTGCCACCAGCACCAAAAAGACAGCTGAAGCTTTCTTT. Translated, it gives CATSTKKTAEAFF.

The chain has TRBV7-3 and TRBJ2-3; D is perhaps TRBD2 (5 bases). The germline V and J ends were trimmed by 2 bases and 1 base, with 10 bases remaining between them. The germline gives CDR1 SGHTA, CDR2 FQGTGA. The CDR3 totals 15 residues. In DNA, the CDR3 is TGTGCCAGCAGCTTAGGTGGGAGTGGCACAGATACGCAGTATTTT. It specifies CASSLGGSGTDTQYF.

The chain links TRBV25-1 to TRBJ2-1, with 7 nucleotides matching TRBD1. Germline lookup yields CDR1 MGHDK and CDR2 SYGVNS. This CDR3 has 15 residues. V lost 4 bases, J lost 9 bases, and 12 bases stayed unmatched. CDR3 in DNA: TGTGCCAGCAGTGGGCGACAGGGTATCATCGGTGAGCAGTTCTTC. This gives the protein CASSGRQGIIGEQFF.

The J gene is TRBJ2-7, the V gene TRBV5-5, with D perhaps matching TRBD1 (6 bases). The CDR3 spans 13 residues. Trimming left V 4 bases short and J 1 base short, with 9 bases between. Germline lookup yields CDR1 SGHKS and CDR2 YYEKEE (reference sequence). DNA of the CDR3: TGTGCCAGCAGCATGGGACATTCCTACGAGCAGTACTTC. It translates to CASSMGHSYEQYF.

V gene TRBV7-9 combines with J gene TRBJ1-5; D not resolved. Per germline, CDR1 SEHNR and CDR2 FQNEAQ (reference sequence). Between the trimmed V and J ends, which lost 5 bases and 4 bases, there was a span of 6 bases. The CDR3 is made up of 12 amino acids. This CDR3 reads CASSPGNQPQHF. The CDR3 DNA sequence: TGTGCCAGCAGCCCAGGAAATCAGCCCCAGCATTTT. The whole variable domain, remainder taken from reference TRBV7-9 and TRBJ1-5, is DTGVSQNPRHKITKRGQNVTFRCDPISEHNRLYWYRQTLGQGPEFLTYFQNEAQLEKSRLLSDRFSAERPKGSFSTLEIQRTEQGDSAMYLCASSPGNQPQHFGDGTRLSIL.

The chain combines TRBV19 with TRBJ1-2; D unresolved. This CDR3 comprises 12 residues. Germline V lookup: CDR1 LNHDA, CDR2 SQIVND (reference sequence). V was cut by 6 bases and J by 6 bases, with 11 bases left in between. The CDR3 is CASRQKEHGYTF. In DNA form, the CDR3 reads TGTGCCAGTAGGCAAAAAGAGCATGGCTACACCTTC.

This chain uses TRBV7-3 with TRBJ2-1; TRBD2 might be the D (6 bases). There are 16 residues in the CDR3. The germline V and J ends were trimmed by 1 base and 6 bases, with 16 bases remaining between them. Germline lookup yields CDR1 SGHTA and CDR2 FQGTGA. The CDR3 region is CASSLNFGGGINEQFF. The CDR3 nucleotides read TGTGCCAGCAGCTTAAATTTCGGGGGAGGTATCAATGAGCAGTTCTTC. The full variable domain, its missing parts supplied by reference TRBV7-3 and TRBJ2-1, is GAGVSQTPSNKVTEKGKYVELRCDPISGHTALYWYRQSLGQGPEFLIYFQGTGAADDSGLPNDRFFAVRPEGSVSTLKIQRTERGDSAVYLCASSLNFGGGINEQFFGPGTRLTVL.

CDR3 bases: TGTGCCAGCAGTTCCCCGGGACAAGCTAACTATGGCTACACCTTC. This sequence encodes CASSSPGQANYGYTF. The V and J genes are TRBV6-5 and TRBJ1-2, with a possible D match to TRBD1 (6 bases). Trimming left V 4 bases short and J 0 bases short, with 12 bases between. There are 15 residues in the CDR3. Germline V CDR1 and CDR2: MNHEY, SVGAGI.